These T cell receptor beta chains were read from a single sample in a study of blood T cell repertoires in COVID-19. TCRdb keeps only in-frame clones here, not all; method: immunoSEQ multiplex PCR. The sample includes 150,000 or so clones, almost 85% of them seen just once. Sequences were obtained from PBMCs or T cells enriched from blood (not recorded which). All receptors derive from a man between 50 and 59 years old who had recovered from COVID-19. Both conserved end residues are part of each CDR3.

TRBV6-5 | CASSYSTLVYF
TRBV5-4 | CASSLELGGSSSYEQYF
TRBV6-5 | CASRPVTDRYGYTF
TRBV27 | CASSPRQQGSDTQYF
TRBV29-1 | CSVRDRVPYEQYF
TRBV12-5 | CASGSSGSSGNTIYF
TRBV5-1 | CASSPNVYEQYF
TRBV19 | CASSIQGREAFF
TRBV13 | CASSPPYQGIYEQYF
TRBV7-2 | CASTLGGTGSTDTQYF
TRBV6-5 | CASSPTSVAHSPLHF
TRBV7-6 | CASSLQQRTSSSYNSPLHF
TRBV7-6 | CASSATGVPYNEQFF
TRBV7-8 | CASSLVDGRRETQYF
TRBV3-1/TRBV3-2 | CASSQVRLAGGTDTQYF